This T cell receptor (beta chain) was identified in a study of T cell changes during pregnancy in multiple sclerosis. The assay was immunoSEQ multiplex PCR, and TCRdb's table has in-frame clones only and misses some. The data contain 80,000 to 130,000 clones, approximately 90% of them singletons. This CDR3 comprises 14 residues. Germline V lookup: CDR1 MNHEY, CDR2 SVGAGI. V shed 5 bases and J 0 bases; nucleotides not matched to a gene: 4. In its sample, this clone was seen once. This TCR was sampled from a female donor with multiple sclerosis, enrolled in a pregnancy study. Sequencing was performed on peripheral blood, taken in the second trimester of pregnancy. This rearrangement joins TRBV6-5 to TRBJ2-7; 7 bases align to TRBD1. The CDR3 is CASSKDRSSYEQYF. CDR3 nucleotide sequence: TGTGCCAGCAGTAAGGACAGGAGCTCCTACGAGCAGTACTTC.